A selection of T cell receptor beta chains follows, all from one sample in a study of shared clonotypes between healthy human individuals. The assay was immunoSEQ multiplex PCR, and TCRdb's table has in-frame clones only and misses some. The sample shows 300,000 to 400,000 clones, around 79% of them seen only once. The sample was memory CD4+ T cells sorted from blood. Source of these receptors: a young man in good health. Each CDR3 is given with its conserved first and last residue. A D gene is named only where the DNA matches it firmly. Expanded clones get a size class; other rows say once, few or many, or leave the size out.

cdr3_nt	cdr3_aa	clone_size	d_call	v_call	j_call
TGTGCCAGCCGGCCGGGGATGAACTCTGGAAACACCATATATTTT	CASRPGMNSGNTIYF	once	.	TRBV6-9	TRBJ1-3
TGTGCCAGCAGTGAAGTGGGGGGTACTGAAGCTTTCTTT	CASSEVGGTEAFF	many	.	TRBV6-1	TRBJ1-1
TGCGCCAGCAGCTTGGGGCCCCTTTTGACCGGGGAGCTGTTTTTT	CASSLGPLLTGELFF	few	.	TRBV5-1	TRBJ2-2
TGTGCCAGCAGCTTAGGTCCTTTCGGCCAGGGGCTCTACGAGCAGTACTTC	CASSLGPFGQGLYEQYF	.	.	TRBV7-2	TRBJ2-7
TGTGCCAGTAGTATACAAGCGTTCACAGATACGCAGTATTTT	CASSIQAFTDTQYF	.	.	TRBV19	TRBJ2-3
TGTGCCAGTAGAACCCGGGGACAGGGGGTCGAGCAGTACTTC	CASRTRGQGVEQYF	.	TRBD1	TRBV19	TRBJ2-7
TGTGCCAGCAGGGGCAGGTTCACCGGGGAGCTGTTTTTT	CASRGRFTGELFF	.	.	TRBV11-1	TRBJ2-2
TGTGCCAGCAGCTTGGGAGGGAGGAGAGGCACAGATACGCAGTATTTT	CASSLGGRRGTDTQYF	.	.	TRBV5-4	TRBJ2-3
TGTGCCACCAGCAGCAGGACTTTACGTATCGCTATAGGCAATCAGCCCCAGCATTTT	CATSSRTLRIAIGNQPQHF	.	.	TRBV15	TRBJ1-5
TGTGCCAGCAGCGTAGGAAGTCACAGCTCTGGAAACACCATATATTTT	CASSVGSHSSGNTIYF	once	.	TRBV9	TRBJ1-3
TGTGCCAGCAGCCCAAGCAAATTGGCGGCGGATGAGCAGTTCTTC	CASSPSKLAADEQFF	.	.	TRBV7-9	TRBJ2-1
TGTGCCAGCAGTCCTTCCGGGACAGGAGCCTACGAGCAGTACTTC	CASSPSGTGAYEQYF	.	TRBD1	TRBV28	TRBJ2-7
TGTGCTAGCAGCCCGGACCGGGCCGGTGAGCAGTTCTTC	CASSPDRAGEQFF	.	.	TRBV7-7	TRBJ2-1
TGTGCCAGCAGCTTAATTTACAGGGATGAAAAACTGTTTTTT	CASSLIYRDEKLFF	.	.	TRBV11-2	TRBJ1-4
TGTGCCAGCAGTGCACTAGCGGGATCGACAGATACGCAGTATTTT	CASSALAGSTDTQYF	few	TRBD2	TRBV6-1	TRBJ2-3
TGTGCCAGCAGTGAAGGGGGAAGGACCGAGCAGTTCTTC	CASSEGGRTEQFF	few	.	TRBV2	TRBJ2-1
TGTGCCAGCAGCCCGGTAGGGGGGGGGAACACTGAAGCTTTCTTT	CASSPVGGGNTEAFF	.	.	TRBV5-8	TRBJ1-1
TGTGCCAGCAGCACAGATACGCAGTATTTT	CASSTDTQYF	.	.	TRBV28	TRBJ2-3
TGCGCCAGCAGCCAAGACGTGGGGGAGGGCCGCTCCTACGAGCAGTACTTC	CASSQDVGEGRSYEQYF	.	TRBD2	TRBV4-3	TRBJ2-7
TGTGCCAGCAGCTTAGGAGGGGTCAATCAGCCCCAGCATTTT	CASSLGGVNQPQHF	.	.	TRBV7-7	TRBJ1-5
TGTGCCAGTAGGGCCGGGCGAAATCAGCCCCAGCATTTT	CASRAGRNQPQHF	once	.	TRBV19	TRBJ1-5
TGTGCCAGCAGCGTAAGCTCAGGGGGTCTCGACGAGCAGTACTTC	CASSVSSGGLDEQYF	.	TRBD1	TRBV9	TRBJ2-7
TGCAGTGCTAGCAAGGCTGAGGGCTACACCTTC	CSASKAEGYTF	few	.	TRBV20-1	TRBJ1-2
TGTGCCAGTAGTATAGTAGGTTTTCAAGATACGCAGTATTTT	CASSIVGFQDTQYF	few	.	TRBV19	TRBJ2-3
TGTGCCAGTAGTTCCCCCGGGTCTGGGGCCAACGTCCTGACTTTC	CASSSPGSGANVLTF	.	.	TRBV19	TRBJ2-6
TGCAGCGTTGATTGGCAGAACACAGATACGCAGTATTTT	CSVDWQNTDTQYF	.	.	TRBV29-1	TRBJ2-3
TGTGCCAGCAGCCGGACTAGCGCGGGGGAGCAGTTCTTC	CASSRTSAGEQFF	.	TRBD2	TRBV11-3	TRBJ2-1
TGTGCCACTTCACAGGAGTTCACAGATACGCAGTATTTT	CATSQEFTDTQYF	.	.	TRBV5-4	TRBJ2-3
TGTGCCAGCAGCGTAGCAAGCGGGAGTCCAAGCGGGGAGCTGTTTTTT	CASSVASGSPSGELFF	.	TRBD2	TRBV9	TRBJ2-2
TGCGCCAGCAGCCAAGGGGACTATAGCACAGATACGCAGTATTTT	CASSQGDYSTDTQYF	.	TRBD2	TRBV4-3	TRBJ2-3